The rows below give T cell receptor beta chains drawn from one sample of a study of T-cell reconstitution after alpha-beta-depleted transplantation in children. TCRdb fed the PCR reads into MiXCR, producing one record per CDR3 protein. The sample holds about 200,000 distinct CDR3 sequences, about 6% seen once. This specimen was PBMCs, taken before TCRalphabeta/CD19-depleted stem cell transplant. These receptors were taken from a girl in the first two years of life with combined immunodeficiency, due to receive a stem cell transplant. The CDR3 runs from the conserved cysteine through the conserved F or W. Each record gives: V gene, J gene, clone size, D gene, CDR3 DNA, CDR3 protein. D genes are given only for firm matches. Size is stated for part of the rows, as once, few or many counts, or as a class when the clone is expanded.

v_call: TRBV21-1; j_call: TRBJ2-3; clone_size: few; d_call: .; cdr3_nt: TGTGCCAGCAGAAAAGACGTCCGCGCGTGTGCAGATACGCAGTATTTT; cdr3_aa: CASRKDVRACADTQYF
v_call: TRBV12-3/TRBV12-4; j_call: TRBJ2-5; clone_size: .; d_call: .; cdr3_nt: TGTGCCAGCAGTTTAGCTGGGTACGGAGAGACCCAGTACTTC; cdr3_aa: CASSLAGYGETQYF
v_call: TRBV18; j_call: TRBJ2-7; clone_size: many; d_call: TRBD1; cdr3_nt: TGTGCCAGCTCACCGCGGGACAGGGCTCTCGAGCAGTACTTC; cdr3_aa: CASSPRDRALEQYF
v_call: TRBV20-1; j_call: TRBJ2-2; clone_size: many; d_call: TRBD2; cdr3_nt: TGCAGTGCTAGAGATAAATCCCCTAGCGGGATGCCCGGGGAGCTGTTTTTT; cdr3_aa: CSARDKSPSGMPGELFF
v_call: TRBV27; j_call: TRBJ2-1; clone_size: many; d_call: TRBD2; cdr3_nt: TGTGCCAGCAGCCCGGGACTACCTACCCATGAGCAGTTCTTC; cdr3_aa: CASSPGLPTHEQFF
v_call: TRBV7-2; j_call: TRBJ2-3; clone_size: many; d_call: .; cdr3_nt: TGTGCCAGCAGCTTAGTCGATTGGGCAGGCGGCACAGATACGCAGTATTTT; cdr3_aa: CASSLVDWAGGTDTQYF
v_call: TRBV29-1; j_call: TRBJ2-3; clone_size: few; d_call: TRBD2; cdr3_nt: TGCAGCGTTGAAGATCAGGAAGTAGCGGGTCCTTGGGAAACAGATACGCAGTATTTT; cdr3_aa: CSVEDQEVAGPWETDTQYF
v_call: TRBV7-2; j_call: TRBJ1-1; clone_size: many; d_call: .; cdr3_nt: TGTGCCAGCAGCTTAAGCCAGAACACTGAAGCTTTCTTT; cdr3_aa: CASSLSQNTEAFF
v_call: TRBV12-3/TRBV12-4; j_call: TRBJ2-7; clone_size: many; d_call: .; cdr3_nt: TGTGCCAGCAGTCCTTTCTGGGGCTCCTACGAGCAGTACTTC; cdr3_aa: CASSPFWGSYEQYF
v_call: TRBV7-6; j_call: TRBJ2-7; clone_size: many; d_call: .; cdr3_nt: TGTGCCAGCAGCTTCGGCAGTTACTACGAGCAGTACTTC; cdr3_aa: CASSFGSYYEQYF
v_call: TRBV6-2/TRBV6-3; j_call: TRBJ2-4; clone_size: many; d_call: .; cdr3_nt: TGTGCCAGCAGTCTGAGACGACAGGGAGGTCACAAAAACATTCAGTACTTC; cdr3_aa: CASSLRRQGGHKNIQYF
v_call: TRBV5-5; j_call: TRBJ2-2; clone_size: .; d_call: .; cdr3_nt: TGTGCCAGCAGCTTTTACGGGGAGCTGTTTTTT; cdr3_aa: CASSFYGELFF